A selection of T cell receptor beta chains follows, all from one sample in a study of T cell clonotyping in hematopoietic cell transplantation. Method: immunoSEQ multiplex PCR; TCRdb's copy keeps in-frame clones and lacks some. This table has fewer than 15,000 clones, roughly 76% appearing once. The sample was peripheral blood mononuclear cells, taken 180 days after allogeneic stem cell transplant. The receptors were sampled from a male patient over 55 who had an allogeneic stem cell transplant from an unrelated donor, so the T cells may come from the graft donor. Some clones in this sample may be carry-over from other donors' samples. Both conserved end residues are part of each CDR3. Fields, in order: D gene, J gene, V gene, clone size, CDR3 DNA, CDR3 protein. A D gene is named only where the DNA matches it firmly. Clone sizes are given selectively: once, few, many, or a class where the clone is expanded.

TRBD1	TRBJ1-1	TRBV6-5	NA	TGTGCCAGCAGTTACGCGACAGGGTCTGAAGCTTTCTTT	CASSYATGSEAFF
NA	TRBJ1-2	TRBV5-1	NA	TGCGCCAGCAGCTTGAGCGGGGGTCACTATGGCTACACCTTC	CASSLSGGHYGYTF
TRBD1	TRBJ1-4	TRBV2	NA	TGTGCCAGCAGTCCGGGACAGCTTAATGAAAAACTGTTTTTT	CASSPGQLNEKLFF
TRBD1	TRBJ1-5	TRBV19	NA	TGTGCCAGTGCGGACAGGTTTGATCAGCCCCAGCATTTT	CASADRFDQPQHF
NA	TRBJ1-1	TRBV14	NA	TGTGCCAGCAGCCAAGACTTTGGGGCGTGGAACACTGAAGCTTTCTTT	CASSQDFGAWNTEAFF
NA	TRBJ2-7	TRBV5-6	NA	TGTGCCAGCAGCTTGGGGTACGAGCAGTACTTC	CASSLGYEQYF
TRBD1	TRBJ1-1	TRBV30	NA	TGTGCCTGGAGTGGGGACAGGAACACTGAAGCTTTCTTT	CAWSGDRNTEAFF
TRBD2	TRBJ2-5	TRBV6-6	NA	TGTGCCAGCAGCGGGACTATCCAAGAGACCCAGTACTTC	CASSGTIQETQYF
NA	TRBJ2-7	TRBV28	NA	TGTGCCAGCACCCGACCCCAGGGCCTGGGGGAGCAGTACTTC	CASTRPQGLGEQYF
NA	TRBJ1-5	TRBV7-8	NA	TGTGCCAGCAGCTCCAGGCAGGGGCCGACGGTTCAGCCCCAGCATTTT	CASSSRQGPTVQPQHF
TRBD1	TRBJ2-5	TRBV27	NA	TGCGTCAGCAGTTCGGACAGGCGGGAGACCCAGTACTTC	CVSSSDRRETQYF
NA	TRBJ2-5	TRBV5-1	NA	TGCGCCAGCAGCTTTGCGGGGACAGTGGATGGGGAGACCCAGTACTTC	CASSFAGTVDGETQYF
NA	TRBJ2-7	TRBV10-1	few	TGCGCCAGCAGTGGGGCAGGGGGGAACGAGCAGTACTTC	CASSGAGGNEQYF
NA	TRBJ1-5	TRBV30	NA	TGTGCCTGGAGTTTGGCCAGAGGGGGTTTTAGCAATCAGCCCCAGCATTTT	CAWSLARGGFSNQPQHF
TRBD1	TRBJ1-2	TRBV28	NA	TGTGCCAGCAAGTTCCAGGGGGCAGCTAACTATGGCTACACCTTC	CASKFQGAANYGYTF
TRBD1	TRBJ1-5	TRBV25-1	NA	TGTGCCAGCAGGGGGACAGGGAGCAATCAGCCCCAGCATTTT	CASRGTGSNQPQHF
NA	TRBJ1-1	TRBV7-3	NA	TGTGCCGGCAGCTTAACGTCCCAACCCGGCGGACAGAGTGAAGCTTTCTTT	CAGSLTSQPGGQSEAFF
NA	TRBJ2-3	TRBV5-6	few	TGTGCCAGCAGCTTCCCCCAGGGGGGAGTCACAGATACGCAGTATTTT	CASSFPQGGVTDTQYF
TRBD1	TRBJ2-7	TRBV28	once	TGTGCCAGCAGTATCGGACAGGGGTACGAGCAGTACTTC	CASSIGQGYEQYF
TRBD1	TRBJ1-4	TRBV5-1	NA	TGCGCCAGCGCGTCTGAGGGACAGGGAAATGAAAAACTGTTTTTT	CASASEGQGNEKLFF
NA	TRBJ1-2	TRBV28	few	TGTGCCAGCAACATCCCTGGCTTTGGGTATGGCTACACCTTC	CASNIPGFGYGYTF
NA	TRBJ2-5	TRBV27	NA	TGTGCCAGCAGTCCAGTGGAGACCCAGTACTTC	CASSPVETQYF
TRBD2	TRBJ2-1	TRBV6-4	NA	TGTGCCAGCAGTCACTCTAGCGGGGGGTTCGATGAGCGGTTCTTC	CASSHSSGGFDERFF
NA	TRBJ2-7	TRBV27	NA	TGTGCCAGCAGCCCTGAACTAGCAGACTACGAGCAGTACTTC	CASSPELADYEQYF
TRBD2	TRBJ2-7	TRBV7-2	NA	TGTGCCAGCAGCCAAGCTAGCGGGATGGTCTACGAGCAGTACTTC	CASSQASGMVYEQYF
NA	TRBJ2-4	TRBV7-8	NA	TGTGCCAGCAGCTTAGGTGGGACTCCATACTTC	CASSLGGTPYF
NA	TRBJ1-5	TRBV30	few	TGTGCCTGGAGTGATACCCCGGGTGGACAGCCCCAGCATTTT	CAWSDTPGGQPQHF
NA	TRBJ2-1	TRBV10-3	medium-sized	TGTGCCATCAGTGAGCCACAGGGGAGGGATAGTTTCCTTTACAATGAGCAGTTCTTC	CAISEPQGRDSFLYNEQFF
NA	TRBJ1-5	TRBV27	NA	TGTGCCAGCAGTTTTGGGGGAGGGAGCAATCAGCCCCAGCATTTT	CASSFGGGSNQPQHF
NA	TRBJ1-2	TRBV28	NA	TGTGCCAGCAGTTCCGGACCGGTGCTCTACACCTTC	CASSSGPVLYTF
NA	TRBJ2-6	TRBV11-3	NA	TGTGCCAGCAGCCTACGTACCTCTCGACAAAGTCGGGCCAACGTCCTGACTTTC	CASSLRTSRQSRANVLTF
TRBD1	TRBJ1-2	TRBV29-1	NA	TGCAGCGTTGAACGACAGGGGGCGCTTGGCTACACCTTC	CSVERQGALGYTF
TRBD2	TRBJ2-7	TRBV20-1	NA	TGCAGTGCTAGTAGCGGGCGCGAGCAGTACTTC	CSASSGREQYF
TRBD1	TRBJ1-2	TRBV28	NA	TGTGCCAGCAGGAGGACAGGAGGGTGGGTCTATGGCTACACCTTC	CASRRTGGWVYGYTF
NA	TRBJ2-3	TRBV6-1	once	TGTGCCAGCAGTGAGGACACACCAGATACGCAGTATTTT	CASSEDTPDTQYF
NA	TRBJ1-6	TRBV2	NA	TGTGCCAGCAGCGATGGTACAGGAGATAATTCACCCCTCCACTTT	CASSDGTGDNSPLHF
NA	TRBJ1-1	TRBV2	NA	TGTGCCAGCGCGTCAGGAGACAGTACTGAAGCTTTCTTT	CASASGDSTEAFF
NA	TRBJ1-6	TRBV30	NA	TGTGCCTGGAGTGACAGGGACGGTTCACCCCTCCACTTT	CAWSDRDGSPLHF
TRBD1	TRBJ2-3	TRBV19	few	TGTGCCAGTAGTAACGACAGGGGCGACACAGATACGCAGTATTTT	CASSNDRGDTDTQYF
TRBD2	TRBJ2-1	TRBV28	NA	TGTGCCAGCAGTTTAGAGCACTTAGCGGGGTACTCCTACAATGAGCAGTTCTTC	CASSLEHLAGYSYNEQFF
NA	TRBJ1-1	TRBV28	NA	TGTGCCAGCACCGAGGTAATTGACACTGAAGCTTTCTTT	CASTEVIDTEAFF
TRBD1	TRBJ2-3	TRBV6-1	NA	TGTGCCAGCAGTTTTACAGGGGGCGATACGCAGTATTTT	CASSFTGGDTQYF
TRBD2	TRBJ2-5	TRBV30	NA	TGTGCCTCTGCTGAGGCGGGAGATGTCGAAGAGACCCAGTACTTC	CASAEAGDVEETQYF
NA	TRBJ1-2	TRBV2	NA	TGTGCCAGCAAGGCAGGGATATATGGCTACACCTTC	CASKAGIYGYTF
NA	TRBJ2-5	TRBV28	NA	TGTGCCAGCAAGCCCAGTCTTAGTGGGAGAGGGCAGTACTTC	CASKPSLSGRGQYF
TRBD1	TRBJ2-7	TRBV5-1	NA	TGCGCCAGCAGCAGGGGCGGACAGGGGCTAGCGGTCCCCTACGAGCAGTACTTC	CASSRGGQGLAVPYEQYF
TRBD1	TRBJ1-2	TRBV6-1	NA	TGTGCCAGCAGTGTTGGACAGGGGGCTAACTATGGCTACACCTTC	CASSVGQGANYGYTF
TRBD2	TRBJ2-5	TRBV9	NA	TGTGCCAGCAGTGGGGCGGGGGGGCCCTGGGAGACCCAGTACTTC	CASSGAGGPWETQYF
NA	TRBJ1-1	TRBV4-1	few	TGCGCCAGCAGCCAAACGTCGAACACTGAAGCTTTCTTT	CASSQTSNTEAFF
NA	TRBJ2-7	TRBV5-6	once	TGTGCCAGCAGCTTGCTTTCCTACGAGCAGTACTTC	CASSLLSYEQYF
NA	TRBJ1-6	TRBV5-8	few	TGTGCCAGCAGCTTGGGGCAGGGAGGGAATTCACCCCTCCACTTT	CASSLGQGGNSPLHF
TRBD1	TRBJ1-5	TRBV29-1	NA	TGCAGCGTTGTTTTAGGGACAGGGGGCAATCAGCCCCAGCATTTT	CSVVLGTGGNQPQHF
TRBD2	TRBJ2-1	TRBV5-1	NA	TGCGCCAGCAGCTTGCAAACTAGCGGGAGCCTACAGTTCTTC	CASSLQTSGSLQFF